The 29 T cell receptor beta chains reported below all come from one sample, sequenced in a study of naive and memory T cell subsets. Two oligonucleotides, mixed equimolar, formed the beta constant-region primer covering TRBC1 and TRBC2. TCRdb re-called the UMI-ligation and nested PCR reads with MiXCR, one entry per CDR3 protein. The sample consists of approximately 89,000 distinct CDR3 sequences, 7% to 8% of them appearing once. Input material: central memory CD4+ T cells from blood. These TCRs come from a human donor in good health.

This clonotype was counted only a few times. This chain links TRBV4-2 with TRBJ2-7, with D possibly being TRBD2 (5 bases). The V and J ends lost 6 bases and 0 bases respectively, with 15 bases between them. This CDR3 contains 15 residues. The germline V gene encodes CDR1 LGHNA and CDR2 YNFKEQ. The CDR3 DNA follows: TGTGCCAGCAGATTAGCGCGGACGGGCTCCTACGAGCAGTACTTC. Translated, it gives CASRLARTGSYEQYF.

This clonotype was found many times. This rearrangement joins TRBV5-4 to TRBJ2-6, with D possibly matching TRBD1 (5 bases). The CDR3 totals 16 residues. V shed 4 bases and J shed 3 bases, with 14 bases lying between them. Per the germline V gene, CDR1 is SGHNT and CDR2 is YYREEE (reference sequence). CDR3 DNA sequence: TGTGCCAGCAGCGGAAAAAGGGGTGGTGGGGCCAACGTCCTGACTTTC. This codes for CASSGKRGGGANVLTF.

This clonotype was detected ten times or more. The V call is TRBV5-4, the J call TRBJ1-1, with D possibly being TRBD1 (5 bases). V lost 4 bases to trimming and J lost 1 base, with 14 bases between them. In germline, CDR1 is SGHNT, CDR2 YYREEE (reference sequence). The CDR3 runs to 15 residues. CDR3 in DNA: TGTGCCAGCAGCCCGAGGGACCGACAGAACACTGAAGCTTTCTTT. The encoded protein is CASSPRDRQNTEAFF.

This clonotype was seen a handful of times. This chain links TRBV11-3 with TRBJ2-3; 8 nucleotides line up with TRBD1. Germline lookup yields CDR1 SGHNT and CDR2 YENEEA. V lost 5 bases and J lost 1; bases outside the gene matches: 5. This CDR3 has 15 residues. For the CDR3, the DNA is TGTGCCAGCAGCCGACAGGGGTCACGCACAGATACGCAGTATTTT. Its protein is CASSRQGSRTDTQYF. The entire variable domain, with the rest obtained from reference TRBV11-3 and TRBJ2-3, is as follows: EAGVVQSPRYKIIEKKQPVAFWCNPISGHNTLYWYLQNLGQGPELLIRYENEEAVDDSQLPKDRFSAERLKGVDSTLKIQPAELGDSAVYLCASSRQGSRTDTQYFGPGTRLTVL.

At least ten counts were recorded for this clonotype. The rearrangement links TRBV11-2 to TRBJ1-5; possible D gene TRBD1, 5 bases. Trimming shortened V by 5 bases and J by 3 bases, and 17 bases separated the two germline ends. Germline CDR1 is SGHAT and CDR2 is FQNNGV. The CDR3 has 16 amino acids. DNA of the CDR3: TGTGCCAGCAGCCCAGATGGGGGTCCCCTCAATCAGCCCCAGCATTTT. The encoded protein is CASSPDGGPLNQPQHF.

This clonotype was picked up a small number of times. The chain carries TRBV10-3 and TRBJ1-5; a weak D match, TRBD1 (5 bases). V was pared by 4 bases and J by 4 bases, with 5 bases between. The CDR3 runs to 12 residues. Germline loops: CDR1 ENHRY, CDR2 SYGVKD. The CDR3 DNA sequence: TGTGCCATCAGTGGGACAAATCAGCCCCAGCATTTT. Protein sequence: CAISGTNQPQHF.

This clonotype was detected many times. The V call is TRBV24-1, the J call TRBJ2-1; D is unresolved. The CDR3 loop spans 10 amino acids. Germline CDR1 and CDR2: KGHDR and SFDVKD. V lost 12 bases and J lost 7, with 9 bases in between. The CDR3 DNA reads as TGTGCCTCGGCCGGGAATGAGCAGTTCTTC. This codes for CASAGNEQFF.

This clonotype was seen at least ten times. The rearrangement joins TRBV7-2 to TRBJ1-2; D not resolved. CDR3 length: 15 residues. The V gene's germline CDR1 is SGHTA and CDR2 FQGNSA. The V end lost 5 bases, the J end lost 2 bases, and 15 bases lay between the germline ends. The CDR3 spells CASSPQVSTNYGYTF. The CDR3, as DNA: TGTGCCAGCAGCCCCCAGGTCTCAACGAACTATGGCTACACCTTC.

The chain employs TRBV10-3 and TRBJ1-2, with D unclear. The V gene lost 3 bases and the J gene lost 5 bases, with 10 bases spanning the gap. Germline-derived CDR1 and CDR2 are ENHRY and SYGVKD. CDR3 length equals 13 residues. CDR3 loop: CAISEGVGYGYTF. Written as DNA, the CDR3 is TGTGCCATCAGTGAAGGTGTGGGATATGGCTACACCTTC.

With regard to this clonotype: This may be a read error: a much more frequent sequence differs by one nucleotide. CDR3 residues: CASSEMRGYWAFF. CDR3 nucleotide sequence: TGTGCCAGCAGTGAGATGCGGGGGTACTGGGCTTTCTTT. The chain carries TRBV2 and TRBJ1-1, with a possible D match to TRBD1 (5 bases). The CDR3 runs to 13 residues. CDR1 is SNHLY, CDR2 FYNNEI, per germline. The germline V and J ends were trimmed by 3 bases and 11 bases, with 16 bases remaining between them.

The chain combines TRBV9 with TRBJ1-6; D may be TRBD1 (5 bases). V lost 0 bases, J lost 7 bases, and 14 bases lay in between. This CDR3 has 16 amino acids. CDR1 is SGDLS, CDR2 YYNGEE, per germline. The DNA of the CDR3 is TGTGCCAGCAGCGTAGCTGTTGGGACGGGGAATTCACCCCTCCACTTT. Protein product: CASSVAVGTGNSPLHF.

This chain links TRBV6-2 or TRBV6-3 with TRBJ1-4; D call uncertain. The CDR3 runs 17 residues. The germline V and J ends were trimmed by 0 bases and 7 bases, with 18 bases remaining between them. Looked up from germline, CDR1 is MNHEY and CDR2 is SVGEGT. CDR3 in amino acids: CASSYSNAGSGGEKLFF. The CDR3 bases are TGTGCCAGCAGTTACTCGAATGCGGGTTCTGGTGGTGAAAAACTGTTTTTT.

This clonotype has just a few counts. A junction end diverges from the germline sequence, so it may reflect a read error. V usage is TRBV28 and J usage is TRBJ2-3; a possible D gene is TRBD1 (5 bases). The CDR3 runs 13 residues. Germline assignment: CDR1 MDHEN and CDR2 SYDVKM. CDR3: CPSSEKGTDTQYF. For the CDR3, the DNA is TGTCCCAGCAGTGAGAAGGGGACAGATACGCAGTATTTT.

There are many counts of this clonotype. The rearrangement joins TRBV7-2 to TRBJ1-1; D is perhaps TRBD1 (6 bases). Between the trimmed V and J ends, which lost 4 bases and 4 bases, there was a span of 10 bases. The CDR3 extends over 13 amino acids. Germline lookup yields CDR1 SGHTA and CDR2 FQGNSA. This CDR3 reads CASSSQGVTEAFF. The CDR3 coding sequence is TGTGCCAGCAGCTCACAGGGAGTCACTGAAGCTTTCTTT.

The gene calls are TRBV11-2 and TRBJ2-7; D remains unclear. V lost 6 bases and J 2 bases, leaving 20 bases between the germline ends. CDR1 and CDR2 from the germline V gene are SGHAT and FQNNGV. This CDR3 contains 16 residues. CDR3 residues: CASRFPRSPPAYEQYF. The CDR3 bases are TGTGCCAGCAGGTTTCCCAGAAGCCCGCCCGCCTACGAGCAGTACTTC.

This clonotype came up a few times. V usage is TRBV7-6 and J usage is TRBJ2-7; D not certain. The CDR3 is 14 amino acids. With 4 bases removed from V and 2 bases from J, the gap between germline ends came to 12 bases. CDR1 SGHVS and CDR2 FNYEAQ come from the germline V gene. The CDR3 protein is CASSSYNSPYEQYF. CDR3 in DNA: TGTGCCAGCAGCTCCTATAATTCGCCCTACGAGCAGTACTTC.

This clonotype turned up a few times. The CDR3 sequence is CASSGGVTETQYF. In DNA form, the CDR3 reads TGTGCCAGCAGTGGAGGGGTGACAGAGACCCAGTACTTC. The V call is TRBV6-6, the J call TRBJ2-5; tentatively, D is TRBD2 (6 bases). V lost 5 bases and J lost 4, with 11 bases in between. This CDR3 is built from 13 residues. CDR1 MNHNY and CDR2 SVGAGI come from the germline V gene (reference sequence).

This clonotype was seen repeatedly, ten times or more. The CDR3 coding sequence is TGTGCCAGTAGGGGCAGCTCTGGAAACACCATATATTTT. As protein: CASRGSSGNTIYF. The V and J genes are TRBV19 and TRBJ1-3; D ambiguous. CDR1 is LNHDA and CDR2 is SQIVND in the germline V gene (reference sequence). This CDR3 spans 13 amino acids. The ends were cut back, 6 bases at V and 0 bases at J, with 6 bases in the middle.

A few counts support this clonotype. The gene calls are TRBV5-6 and TRBJ1-5, with 11 bases identical to TRBD1. Unmatched junction bases numbered 2, after V lost 4 bases and J lost 5 bases. Germline V CDR1 and CDR2: SGHDT, YYEEEE. This CDR3 is built from 14 residues. The CDR3, as DNA: TGTGCCAGCAGCCGGGGACAGGGGGATCAGCCCCAGCATTTT. Translated, it gives CASSRGQGDQPQHF.

The chain is built from TRBV24-1 and TRBJ2-3; TRBD2 might be the D (6 bases). Germline CDR1 is KGHDR and CDR2 is SFDVKD. CDR3 length equals 15 residues. V dropped 4 bases and J dropped 2 bases, with 12 bases sitting between them. CDR3: CATSDRTSPTDTQYF. In DNA, the CDR3 is TGTGCCACCAGTGACCGTACTAGCCCCACAGATACGCAGTATTTT.

This clonotype was recorded a few times. The chain uses TRBV12-3 or TRBV12-4 and TRBJ2-3, with no clear D. This CDR3 region has 15 residues. The V gene lost 5 bases and the J gene lost 3 bases, with 15 bases spanning the gap. The CDR3 sequence: CASSPHGLETDTQYF. The CDR3 region has the DNA TGTGCCAGCAGTCCTCACGGTCTAGAAACAGATACGCAGTATTTT.

The DNA for the CDR3 is TGTGCCAGCAACAAGGGAGACCGCTATGGCTACACCTTC. Translation gives CASNKGDRYGYTF. This chain uses TRBV9 with TRBJ1-2; no clear D gene. CDR1 and CDR2 (germline): SGDLS, YYNGEE. Deletions cut 6 bases from V and 4 bases from J, with 13 bases between. The CDR3 runs to 13 residues.

This clonotype came up a few times. The chain recombines TRBV12-3 or TRBV12-4 with TRBJ2-7; 9 bases line up with TRBD1. Trimming at V came to 8 bases and at J to 4 bases, leaving 6 bases not matched to a gene. This CDR3 is built from 13 residues. CDR3 sequence reads: CASWTGVGYEQYF. CDR3 bases: TGTGCCAGCTGGACAGGGGTAGGATACGAGCAGTACTTC.

This clonotype was seen only a few times. This chain links TRBV4-3 with TRBJ2-3; D not resolved. The V gene's germline CDR1 is LGHNA and CDR2 YSLEER. The CDR3 has 13 amino acids. Trimming left V 3 bases short and J 6 bases short, with 10 bases between. The CDR3 DNA reads TGCGCCAGCAGCCATCAACCCGGGGATACGCAGTATTTT. Residues: CASSHQPGDTQYF.

The rearrangement joins TRBV24-1 to TRBJ1-2; weak D call: TRBD1 (6 bases). The CDR3 covers 14 residues. Germline values: CDR1 KGHDR, CDR2 SFDVKD. V was cut by 6 bases and J by 0 bases, with 10 bases left in between. The CDR3 loop reads CATSSDRANYGYTF. The CDR3 bases are TGTGCCACCAGTTCGGACAGAGCTAACTATGGCTACACCTTC.

In this sample, this clonotype turned up a few times. The V call is TRBV29-1, the J call TRBJ1-1; D gene ambiguous. The CDR3 contains 15 residues. The V end lost 5 bases, the J end lost 4 bases, and 20 bases lay between the germline ends. Germline V lookup: CDR1 SQVTM, CDR2 ANQGSEA. CDR3 sequence reads: CSVSDRRRISTEAFF. CDR3 coding DNA: TGCAGCGTTTCTGATAGGAGGAGGATTAGCACTGAAGCTTTCTTT.

This rearrangement joins TRBV6-1 to TRBJ1-2; 7 bases align to TRBD1. CDR1 MNHNS and CDR2 SASEGT come from the germline V gene. V lost 3 bases to trimming and J lost 3 bases; unmatched junction nucleotides: 7. The CDR3 covers 15 residues. In nucleotides, the CDR3 is TGTGCCAGCAGTGACGGGACAGAGCGCTACTATGGCTACACCTTC. Its translation: CASSDGTERYYGYTF.

The J gene is TRBJ2-1, the V gene TRBV24-1; the D gene could be TRBD1 or TRBD2 (6 bases each). This CDR3 is 16 amino acids long. Germline V gene sequence: CDR1 KGHDR, CDR2 SFDVKD. V lost 3 bases and J 4 bases, leaving 15 bases between the germline ends. The CDR3 DNA follows: TGTGCCACCAGTGATGTGGGGGGCCTTGGATACAATGAGCAGTTCTTC. Its protein product is CATSDVGGLGYNEQFF.

V gene TRBV20-1 combines with J gene TRBJ2-3; TRBD2 matches at 7 bases. Trimming took 4 bases from V and 3 from J; bases not matched to a gene: 4. The V gene's germline CDR1 is DFQATT and CDR2 SNEGSKA (reference sequence). CDR3 length equals 13 residues. The DNA of the CDR3 is TGCAGTGCTACAAGCGGGATGACAGATACGCAGTATTTT. As protein: CSATSGMTDTQYF.